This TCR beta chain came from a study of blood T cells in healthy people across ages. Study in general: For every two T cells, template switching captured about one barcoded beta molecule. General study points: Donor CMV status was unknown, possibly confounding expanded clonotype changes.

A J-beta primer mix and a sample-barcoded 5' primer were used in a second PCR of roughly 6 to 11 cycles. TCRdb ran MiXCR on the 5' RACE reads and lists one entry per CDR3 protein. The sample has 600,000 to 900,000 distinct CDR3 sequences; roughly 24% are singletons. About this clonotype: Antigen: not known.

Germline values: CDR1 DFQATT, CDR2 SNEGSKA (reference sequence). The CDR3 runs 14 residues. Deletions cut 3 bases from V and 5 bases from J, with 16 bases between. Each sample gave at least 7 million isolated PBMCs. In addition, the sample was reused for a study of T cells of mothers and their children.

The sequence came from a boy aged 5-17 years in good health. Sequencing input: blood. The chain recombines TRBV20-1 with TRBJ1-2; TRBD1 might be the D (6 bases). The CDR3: CSASTGSRLYGYTF. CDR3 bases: TGCAGTGCTAGTACAGGGTCCCGTTTGTATGGCTACACCTTC.